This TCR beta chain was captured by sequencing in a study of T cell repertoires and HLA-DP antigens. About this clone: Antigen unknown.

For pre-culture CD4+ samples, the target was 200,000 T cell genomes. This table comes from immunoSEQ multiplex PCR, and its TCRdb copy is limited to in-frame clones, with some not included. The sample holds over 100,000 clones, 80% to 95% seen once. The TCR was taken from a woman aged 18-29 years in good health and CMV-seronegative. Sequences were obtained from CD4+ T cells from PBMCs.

In nucleotides, the CDR3 is TGTGCCAGCAGTTTATTGGGGGCAGGTGAAAAACTGTTTTTT. Protein product: CASSLLGAGEKLFF. The gene calls are TRBV27 and TRBJ1-4, with D tentatively TRBD1 (6 bases). Per germline, CDR1 MNHEY and CDR2 SMNVEV (reference sequence). The V end lost 1 base, the J end lost 7 bases, and 10 bases lay between the germline ends. The CDR3 is made up of 14 amino acids. Looking up the rest from reference TRBV27 and TRBJ1-4 gives the full variable domain: EAQVTQNPRYLITVTGKKLTVTCSQNMNHEYMSWYRQDPGLGLRQIYYSMNVEVTDKGDVPEGYKVSRKEKRNFPLILESPSPNQTSLYFCASSLLGAGEKLFFGSGTQLSVL.